This TCR beta chain appears in the sequencing data of a study of T-cell reconstitution after alpha-beta-depleted transplantation in children. Per germline, CDR1 SEHNR and CDR2 FQNEAQ (reference sequence). This CDR3 has 12 amino acids. V was cut by 10 bases and J by 8 bases, with 14 bases left in between. During its preparation, the TCRbeta library received unique molecular identifiers. A single record per CDR3 protein comes from TCRdb applying MiXCR to the PCR reads. The profile covers around 15,000 distinct CDR3 sequences, with less than 9.5% appearing a single time and approximately 34% taken by the ten largest. This clonotype was seen repeatedly, ten times or more.

This specimen consisted of PBMCs, mostly from graft donor cells, obtained 60 days after TCRalphabeta/CD19-depleted stem cell transplant. The rearrangement uses TRBV7-9 and TRBJ1-4; D not certain. The sequence derives from a boy under three years old who had a stem cell transplant for Wiskott-Aldrich syndrome, so the T cells may come from the graft donor. The CDR3 coding sequence is TGTGCCACGAAAGAACCGGGGGAAAAACTGTTTTTT. It encodes CATKEPGEKLFF.